These T cell receptor beta chains were read from a single sample in a study of regulatory T cells in long-lasting Graves disease. MiXCR was run by TCRdb on the multiplex PCR reads, yielding one entry per CDR3 protein. Of about 460,000 distinct CDR3 sequences detected, approximately 15% appear once; the ten largest clones hold roughly 18%. These sequences were also reported in another study, on T cells in Graves' hyperthyroidism and ophthalmopathy.

The specimen was peripheral blood mononuclear cells (PBMCs), collected at new diagnosis, from a patient treated with antithyroid drugs. The receptors come from a woman aged 50 to 65 with Graves disease. Each CDR3 is given with its conserved first and last residue. A D gene is named only where the DNA matches it firmly. The size of a clone is reported for some rows only, either as once, few or many, or as a class for expanded clones.

V gene	clone size	D gene	J gene	CDR3 DNA	CDR3 protein
TRBV2	.	.	TRBJ2-4	TGTGCCCGCAGCCTGGAGTCGGAAAACATTCAGTACTTC	CARSLESENIQYF
TRBV24-1	few	.	TRBJ2-3	TGTGCCACCAGTGATTTGTCCGGGAGTGGGGCAGATACGCAGTATTTT	CATSDLSGSGADTQYF
TRBV18	many	.	TRBJ2-7	TGTGCCAGCTCGCCGGGACGGGAACCCTACGAGCAGTACTTC	CASSPGREPYEQYF
TRBV6-1	.	.	TRBJ1-3	TGTGCCAGCCAGAACGGGGACTCTGGAAACACCATATATTTT	CASQNGDSGNTIYF
TRBV19	.	.	TRBJ1-6	TGTGCCAGTAGTCTCCCCGGGGAGGGACGCTCACCCCTCCACTTT	CASSLPGEGRSPLHF
TRBV2	few	.	TRBJ2-6	TGTGCCAGCAGTGAGGGTGGCCCTGGGGCCAACGTCCTGACTTTC	CASSEGGPGANVLTF
TRBV27	.	TRBD2	TRBJ2-1	TGTGCCAGCAGTTTATCCGGGACTAGCGGGAGACTCTACAATGAGCAGTTCTTC	CASSLSGTSGRLYNEQFF
TRBV12-3/TRBV12-4	many	TRBD2	TRBJ2-3	TGTGCCAGCAGTTCTGCTAGCGGGAGAGCACCTCGTAGCACAGATACGCAGTATTTT	CASSSASGRAPRSTDTQYF
TRBV30	few	.	TRBJ2-1	TGTGCCTGGAGTGAGTCAGGGGGGAGTGTGCAGTTCTTC	CAWSESGGSVQFF
TRBV7-2	.	TRBD2	TRBJ2-1	TGTGCCAGCAGCTGGGCTAGCGGTCACTACAATGAGCAGTTCTTC	CASSWASGHYNEQFF
TRBV28	many	.	TRBJ2-7	TGTGCCAGCAGTTTGGCCTACGATGAGCAGTACTTC	CASSLAYDEQYF
TRBV9	.	TRBD2	TRBJ2-1	TGTGCCAGCAGCGCCCCCGGGACTAGCGGGTACAATGAGCAGTTCTTC	CASSAPGTSGYNEQFF
TRBV6-1	few	TRBD2	TRBJ2-5	TGTGCCAGCAGCCGCACCTCGAATAGCGGGAGGAGGAGGAGAGAGACCCAGTACTTC	CASSRTSNSGRRRRETQYF
TRBV4-2	.	.	TRBJ1-3	TGTGCCAGCAGCCAAGAGGGGGCCCGCTCTGGAAACACCATATATTTT	CASSQEGARSGNTIYF
TRBV30	.	TRBD1	TRBJ2-6	TGTGCCTGGAAAAGGACAGGGGGCGTTACTGGGGCCAACGTCCTGACTTTC	CAWKRTGGVTGANVLTF
TRBV7-9	.	TRBD1	TRBJ1-1	TGTGCCAGCAGCCCCGGGGTAGGGGGCTTTGTCACTGAAGCTTTCTTT	CASSPGVGGFVTEAFF
TRBV7-3	.	TRBD2	TRBJ2-2	TGTGCCAGCAGACGGAGCGGGAGGACCGGGGAGCTGTTTTTT	CASRRSGRTGELFF
TRBV12-3/TRBV12-4	many	.	TRBJ2-5	TGTGCCAGCAGTTTAGTGTTTTGGGAAACTTTGGGGCAAGAGACCCAGTACTTC	CASSLVFWETLGQETQYF
TRBV19	few	TRBD1	TRBJ2-3	TGTGCCAGTAGTATGACAGGGGGGGCAGATACGCAGTATTTT	CASSMTGGADTQYF
TRBV27	.	.	TRBJ2-1	TGTGCCAGCAGTCCCCAGATAAGCTTGGGCAATGAGCAGTTCTTC	CASSPQISLGNEQFF
TRBV18	few	.	TRBJ1-1	TGTGCCAGCTCACCATCAGGGGCTAAACTATGGGGGGACACTGAAGCTTTCTTT	CASSPSGAKLWGDTEAFF
TRBV11-2	many	.	TRBJ2-7	TGTGCCAGCAGCTCGAAGGGGGTTTCGGGGGAGCAGTACTTC	CASSSKGVSGEQYF
TRBV28	few	TRBD1	TRBJ2-7	TGTGCCAGCAGCTTGGACAGGTTTGGGCAGTACTTC	CASSLDRFGQYF
TRBV7-9	many	.	TRBJ2-1	TGTGCCAGCAGCCTACCATTCCGGGTCCGGATAAGCAATGAGCAGTTCTTC	CASSLPFRVRISNEQFF
TRBV10-3	many	.	TRBJ2-1	TGTGCCATCAGTGGCAGGGAAAGGAGGAATGAGCAGTTCTTC	CAISGRERRNEQFF
TRBV5-1	.	.	TRBJ1-1	TGCGCCAGCAGCCAAGACTCAGGTGAAGCTTTCTTT	CASSQDSGEAFF
TRBV12-3/TRBV12-4	.	TRBD2	TRBJ2-7	TGTGCCAGCAGTTCCGGGACTAGCGGCAGCCTCACCTACGAGCAGTACTTC	CASSSGTSGSLTYEQYF
TRBV28	many	TRBD1	TRBJ2-7	TGTGCCAGCAGTCAGGGACAGCGAACCCTCCCCGAGCAGTACTTC	CASSQGQRTLPEQYF
TRBV12-3/TRBV12-4	many	.	TRBJ2-4	TGTGCCAGCAGTTTTGCAGGGGCGAGAGGCAACATTCAGTACTTC	CASSFAGARGNIQYF
TRBV2	many	.	TRBJ2-3	TGTGCCAGCAGGGAGGTTACAGATACGCAGTATTTT	CASREVTDTQYF
TRBV3-1	many	.	TRBJ1-1	TGCGCCAGCAGCCCCGGGACTGGAGGCACTGAAGCTTTCTTT	CASSPGTGGTEAFF
TRBV3-1	once	TRBD2	TRBJ2-1	TGTGCCAGCAGCCAAGCCCCGGCCGCTAGCGGGCCCAATGAGCAGTTCTTC	CASSQAPAASGPNEQFF
TRBV2	few	.	TRBJ2-1	TGTGCCAGCAGCCGACAGTTAAGCTCCTACAATGGGCAGTTCTTC	CASSRQLSSYNGQFF
TRBV12-3/TRBV12-4	.	.	TRBJ2-7	TGTGCCAGCAGTTTCTTCGGCGGAGGGAACTACGAGCAGTACTTC	CASSFFGGGNYEQYF
TRBV6-1	few	TRBD2	TRBJ2-7	TGTGCCAGCAGCCGGGACTACTTGGCCTACGAGCAGTACTTC	CASSRDYLAYEQYF
TRBV7-9	many	.	TRBJ2-3	TGTGCCAGCAGCTTCCCCGCCGGTTCAACAGATACGCAGTATTTT	CASSFPAGSTDTQYF
TRBV18	many	.	TRBJ1-1	TGTGCCAGCTCACTTGGGGACGGCAACACTGAAGCTTTCTTT	CASSLGDGNTEAFF
TRBV28	many	.	TRBJ2-7	TGTGCCAGCAGTCTCCAGGGGACTGCGCGAGAGCAGTACTTC	CASSLQGTAREQYF